This T cell receptor beta chain was captured by sequencing in a study of siplizumab effects on memory and regulatory T cells. Whole-study results and caveats: Of the alloreactive clones, only a minor fraction mapped to unstimulated subsets. In siplizumab conditions, mappable alloreactive CD4+ clones averaged 68.8% Treg-derived, against 25% to 30% in controls.

In the case of this clone: No antigen is known for it.

Assays captured 10^5 or so TCR templates per sample. TCRdb's table, derived via immunoSEQ multiplex PCR, lists solely in-frame clones and lacks some. In the table there are roughly 100,000 clones, 93% of which are singletons. Germline CDR1 is SGHRS and CDR2 is YFSETQ. CDR3 length equals 14 residues. The ends lost 1 base at V and 3 bases at J; junction bases unmatched: 1. This sequence was found in a human donor in good health. The chain employs TRBV5-1 and TRBJ2-7, with 10 bases aligning to TRBD2. The sequenced sample consisted of CD8+ T cells sorted from blood. CDR3 coding DNA: TGCGCCAGCAGCTTGACTAGCGGGAACTACGAGCAGTACTTC. This sequence encodes CASSLTSGNYEQYF. Filled out from reference TRBV5-1 and TRBJ2-7, the complete variable domain reads KAGVTQTPRYLIKTRGQQVTLSCSPISGHRSVSWYQQTPGQGLQFLFEYFSETQRNKGNFPGRFSGRQFSNSRSEMNVSTLELGDSALYLCASSLTSGNYEQYFGPGTRLTVT.